The rows below give T cell receptor beta chains drawn from one sample of a study of T cell responses to AZD1222 COVID-19 vaccine. Using immunoSEQ multiplex PCR, the repertoire was profiled, and TCRdb retains in-frame clones only, with some absent. The sample has about 110,000 clones, roughly nine tenths seen once; the top ten hold 5% to 6%. The source material was peripheral blood, sampled on day 0 of AZD1222 vaccination. These TCRs come from an adult in good health. CDR3s include the opening cysteine and the closing phenylalanine or tryptophan. Fields, in order: J gene, D gene, clone size, V gene, CDR3 protein, CDR3 DNA. The D gene is left open where the match is weak. Rows may omit the clone size; those that give it use once, few, many or a size class.

>TRBJ2-6|-|-|TRBV11-3
CASSFWGGSGANVLTF
TGTGCCAGCAGCTTTTGGGGCGGCTCTGGGGCCAACGTCCTGACTTTC
>TRBJ2-7|-|-|TRBV5-6
CASSLGGVYEQYF
TGTGCCAGCAGCCTTGGGGGAGTCTACGAGCAGTACTTC
>TRBJ2-7|TRBD2|-|TRBV10-1
CASSAAASGQGEQYF
TGCGCCAGCAGTGCGGCAGCTAGCGGGCAGGGCGAGCAGTACTTC
>TRBJ1-5|TRBD1|-|TRBV7-9
CASSSTGTGYQPQHF
TGTGCCAGCAGCTCTACCGGGACAGGGTATCAGCCCCAGCATTTT
>TRBJ2-1|-|-|TRBV5-4
CASSLTLEQFF
TGTGCCAGCAGCTTGACTCTAGAGCAGTTCTTC
>TRBJ2-6|-|-|TRBV9
CASSGTAGANVLTF
TGTGCCAGCAGCGGGACGGCGGGGGCCAACGTCCTGACTTTC
>TRBJ2-2|-|once|TRBV6-6
CASSSQGEATGELFF
TGTGCCAGCAGTTCCCAGGGGGAGGCCACCGGGGAGCTGTTTTTT
>TRBJ1-1|-|-|TRBV6-5
CASKQGLDTEAFF
TGTGCCAGCAAACAGGGTTTGGACACTGAAGCTTTCTTT
>TRBJ2-1|-|-|TRBV5-1
CASSWGGSSYNEQFF
TGCGCCAGCAGCTGGGGTGGGAGCTCCTACAATGAGCAGTTCTTC
>TRBJ1-5|-|-|TRBV5-1
CASSPGHLGQPQHF
TGCGCCAGCAGCCCGGGACACTTGGGACAGCCCCAGCATTTT
>TRBJ2-7|TRBD1|-|TRBV6-5
CASSYPRDRAGYEQYF
TGTGCCAGCAGTTACCCTCGGGACAGGGCTGGCTACGAGCAGTACTTC
>TRBJ2-1|-|-|TRBV7-3
CASSLSRGEQFF
TGTGCCAGCAGCTTATCCCGGGGTGAGCAGTTCTTC
>TRBJ2-1|TRBD2|-|TRBV6-2/TRBV6-3
CASSYSGGSSGNEQFF
TGTGCCAGCAGTTACTCGGGCGGGAGTTCAGGCAATGAGCAGTTCTTC
>TRBJ2-7|TRBD2|-|TRBV5-1
CASSGTSGSSYEQYF
TGCGCCAGCAGCGGGACTAGCGGGAGCTCCTACGAGCAGTACTTC
>TRBJ1-6|-|few|TRBV19
CASSMGAISPLHF
TGTGCCAGTAGTATGGGGGCCATTTCACCCCTCCACTTT
>TRBJ2-1|-|-|TRBV20-1
CRVGAFNEQFF
TGCAGAGTAGGGGCGTTTAATGAGCAGTTCTTC
>TRBJ1-1|-|-|TRBV5-1
CASSLGGLEAFF
TGCGCCAGCAGCTTGGGAGGCCTTGAAGCTTTCTTT
>TRBJ2-7|-|few|TRBV7-3
CASSFQGSLGDEQYF
TGTGCCAGCAGCTTTCAGGGGAGTTTGGGCGACGAGCAGTACTTC
>TRBJ1-1|-|-|TRBV10-3
CATGVNTEAFF
TGTGCCACCGGGGTTAACACTGAAGCTTTCTTT
>TRBJ2-2|-|-|TRBV5-4
CASSSQPNTGELFF
TGTGCCAGCAGCTCCCAACCGAACACCGGGGAGCTGTTTTTT
>TRBJ2-1|TRBD2|-|TRBV11-3
CASSPRTSGSGPPEQFF
TGTGCCAGCAGCCCGAGGACTAGCGGGTCCGGGCCGCCTGAGCAGTTCTTC
>TRBJ1-4|-|-|TRBV5-5
CASSLFRGGTNEKLFF
TGTGCCAGCAGCTTGTTCAGGGGAGGTACTAATGAAAAACTGTTTTTT
>TRBJ1-2|-|-|TRBV11-1
CASSSRDVNYGYTF
TGTGCCAGCAGCTCCCGGGACGTTAACTATGGCTACACCTTC
>TRBJ1-2|-|-|TRBV4-1
CASSQETHGYTF
TGCGCCAGCAGCCAAGAAACGCATGGCTACACCTTC
>TRBJ2-5|-|-|TRBV11-2
CASSLSTGVRETQYF
TGTGCCAGCAGCTTATCTACGGGGGTCAGGGAGACCCAGTACTTC
>TRBJ2-1|TRBD1|-|TRBV19
CASSKDRVSYNEQFF
TGTGCCAGTAGTAAAGACAGGGTCTCCTACAATGAGCAGTTCTTC
>TRBJ1-1|-|-|TRBV18
CASSPGTGMNTEAFF
TGTGCCAGCTCACCAGGCACAGGGATGAACACTGAAGCTTTCTTT
>TRBJ1-1|-|-|TRBV19
CAVGETRTEAFF
TGTGCCGTGGGGGAGACGAGGACTGAAGCTTTCTTT
>TRBJ2-1|-|-|TRBV10-1
CASSDLGEQFF
TGCGCCAGCAGTGACCTCGGTGAGCAGTTCTTC
>TRBJ1-2|-|-|TRBV27
CASSFGPWNGYTF
TGTGCCAGCAGTTTTGGGCCCTGGAATGGCTACACCTTC
>TRBJ1-2|-|-|TRBV7-8
CASSLGRGLGYTF
TGTGCCAGCAGCTTAGGGCGGGGGCTCGGCTACACCTTC
>TRBJ2-7|TRBD1|-|TRBV15
CATSRRQGIYEQYF
TGTGCCACCAGCAGACGACAGGGAATATACGAGCAGTACTTC
>TRBJ1-5|-|-|TRBV7-9
CASSLGQSNQPQHF
TGTGCCAGCAGCTTAGGACAAAGCAATCAGCCCCAGCATTTT
>TRBJ2-3|TRBD1|few|TRBV6-2/TRBV6-3
CASSLRQTGLDTQYF
TGTGCCAGCAGTTTGAGGCAGACAGGGTTAGATACGCAGTATTTT
>TRBJ2-7|TRBD2|-|TRBV18
CASSPTPNLAGGSEQYF
TGTGCCAGCTCACCCACCCCGAACCTAGCGGGAGGTTCCGAGCAGTACTTC
>TRBJ1-1|TRBD1|-|TRBV18
CASSIQGAQAEAFF
TGTGCCAGCTCAATACAGGGGGCGCAAGCTGAAGCTTTCTTT
>TRBJ2-7|TRBD2|many|TRBV28
CASSLSGNSYEQYF
TGTGCCAGCAGTCTTAGCGGGAACTCCTACGAGCAGTACTTC
>TRBJ2-1|-|-|TRBV7-3
CASSLAGDTYNEQFF
TGTGCCAGCAGCTTGGCGGGGGACACCTACAATGAGCAGTTCTTC
>TRBJ1-2|-|-|TRBV5-6
CASSLGTVGYTF
TGTGCCAGCAGCCTAGGGACGGTCGGCTACACCTTC
>TRBJ2-7|-|once|TRBV4-1
CASSQDPVTPYEQYF
TGCGCCAGCAGCCAAGATCCGGTAACCCCCTACGAGCAGTACTTC
>TRBJ1-4|TRBD1|-|TRBV5-1
CASSPRQGSNEKLFF
TGCGCCAGCAGCCCCCGACAGGGGTCTAATGAAAAACTGTTTTTT
>TRBJ1-3|-|-|TRBV5-6
CASSLVGEAGNTIYF
TGTGCCAGCAGCTTGGTCGGGGAGGCTGGAAACACCATATATTTT
>TRBJ1-4|-|-|TRBV2
CAIHGGGLLEEKLFF
TGTGCCATCCATGGTGGGGGACTCCTCGAAGAAAAACTGTTTTTT
>TRBJ2-7|-|-|TRBV7-6
CASSFWAGANEQYF
TGTGCCAGCAGCTTTTGGGCGGGGGCGAACGAGCAGTACTTC
>TRBJ1-1|-|-|TRBV7-9
CASSFRDSTEAFF
TGTGCCAGCAGCTTTCGGGATTCCACTGAAGCTTTCTTT
>TRBJ2-1|TRBD2|-|TRBV2
CASSGEREGFSQFF
TGTGCCAGCAGTGGCGAGCGGGAGGGCTTCTCTCAGTTCTTC
>TRBJ1-2|-|-|TRBV3-1/TRBV3-2
CASSTRTANYGYTF
TGTGCCAGCAGCACCCGGACGGCTAACTATGGCTACACCTTC